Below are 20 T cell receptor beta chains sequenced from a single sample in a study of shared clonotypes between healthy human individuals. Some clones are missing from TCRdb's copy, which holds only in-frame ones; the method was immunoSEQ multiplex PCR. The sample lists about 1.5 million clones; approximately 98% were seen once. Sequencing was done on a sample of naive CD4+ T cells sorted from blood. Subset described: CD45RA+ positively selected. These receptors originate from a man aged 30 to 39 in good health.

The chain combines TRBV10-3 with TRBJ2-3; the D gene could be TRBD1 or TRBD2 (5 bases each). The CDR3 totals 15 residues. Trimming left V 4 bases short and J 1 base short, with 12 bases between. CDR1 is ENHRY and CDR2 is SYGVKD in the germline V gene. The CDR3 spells CAISGTGLRTDTQYF. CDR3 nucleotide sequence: TGTGCCATCAGTGGTACAGGACTCCGCACAGATACGCAGTATTTT.

DNA of the CDR3: TGCAGCGTTAATAGCGGGAGTTCTGGGGCCAACGTCCTGACTTTC. Its protein is CSVNSGSSGANVLTF. The chain uses TRBV29-1 and TRBJ2-6, with 9 bases that match TRBD2. V gave up 5 bases and J gave up 1 base; unmatched junction bases: 3. Germline V gene data show CDR1 as SQVTM and CDR2 as ANQGSEA. The CDR3 contains 15 residues.

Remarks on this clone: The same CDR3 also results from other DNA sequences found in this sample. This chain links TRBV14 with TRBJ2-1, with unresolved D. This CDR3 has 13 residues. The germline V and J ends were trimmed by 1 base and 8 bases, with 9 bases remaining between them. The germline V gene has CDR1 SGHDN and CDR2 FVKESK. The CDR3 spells CASSQVLGHEQFF. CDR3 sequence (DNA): TGTGCCAGCAGCCAAGTTTTAGGTCATGAGCAGTTCTTC. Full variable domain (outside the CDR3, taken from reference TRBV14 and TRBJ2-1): EAGVTQFPSHSVIEKGQTVTLRCDPISGHDNLYWYRRVMGKEIKFLLHFVKESKQDESGMPNNRFLAERTGGTYSTLKVQPAELEDSGVYFCASSQVLGHEQFFGPGTRLTVL.

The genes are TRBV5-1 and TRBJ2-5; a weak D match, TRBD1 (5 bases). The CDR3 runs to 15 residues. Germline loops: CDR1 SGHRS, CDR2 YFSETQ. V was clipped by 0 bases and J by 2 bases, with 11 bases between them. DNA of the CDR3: TGCGCCAGCAGCTTGGGTGGGGCCCTACAAGAGACCCAGTACTTC. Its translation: CASSLGGALQETQYF.

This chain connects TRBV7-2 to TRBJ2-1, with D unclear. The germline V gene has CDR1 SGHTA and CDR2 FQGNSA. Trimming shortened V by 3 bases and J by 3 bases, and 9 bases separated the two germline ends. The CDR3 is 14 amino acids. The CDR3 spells CASSLAARYNEQFF. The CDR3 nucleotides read TGTGCCAGCAGCTTGGCCGCTCGCTACAATGAGCAGTTCTTC.

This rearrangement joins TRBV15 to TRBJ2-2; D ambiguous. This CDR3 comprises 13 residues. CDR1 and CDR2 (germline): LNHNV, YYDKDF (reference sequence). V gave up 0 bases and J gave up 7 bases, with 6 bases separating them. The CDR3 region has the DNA TGTGCCACCAGCAGAGATCAGAGCGGGGAGCTGTTTTTT. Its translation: CATSRDQSGELFF.

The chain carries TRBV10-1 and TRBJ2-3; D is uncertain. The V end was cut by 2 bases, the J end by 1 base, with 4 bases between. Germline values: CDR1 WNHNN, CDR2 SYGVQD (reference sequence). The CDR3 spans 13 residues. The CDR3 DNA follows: TGCGCCAGCAGTGAGGACGGCACAGATACGCAGTATTTT. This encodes CASSEDGTDTQYF.

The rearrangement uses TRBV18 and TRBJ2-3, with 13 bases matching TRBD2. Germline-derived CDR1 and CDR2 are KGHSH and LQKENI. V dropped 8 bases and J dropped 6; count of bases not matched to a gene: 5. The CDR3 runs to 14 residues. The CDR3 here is CASAGLAGLDTQYF. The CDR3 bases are TGTGCCAGCGCGGGACTAGCGGGACTCGATACGCAGTATTTT.

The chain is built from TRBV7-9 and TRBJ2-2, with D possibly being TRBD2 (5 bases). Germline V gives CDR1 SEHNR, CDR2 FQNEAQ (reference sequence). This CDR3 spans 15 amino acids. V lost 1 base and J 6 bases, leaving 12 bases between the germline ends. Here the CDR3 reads CASSLVAGKAGELFF. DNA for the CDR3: TGTGCCAGCAGCTTAGTCGCCGGGAAGGCCGGGGAGCTGTTTTTT.

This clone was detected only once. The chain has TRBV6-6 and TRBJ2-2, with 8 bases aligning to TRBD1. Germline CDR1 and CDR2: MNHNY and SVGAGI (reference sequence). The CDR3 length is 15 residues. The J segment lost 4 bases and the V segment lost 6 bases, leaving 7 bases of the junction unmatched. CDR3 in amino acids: CASRISGTGTGELFF. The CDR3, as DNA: TGTGCCAGCAGAATAAGTGGGACAGGCACCGGGGAGCTGTTTTTT.

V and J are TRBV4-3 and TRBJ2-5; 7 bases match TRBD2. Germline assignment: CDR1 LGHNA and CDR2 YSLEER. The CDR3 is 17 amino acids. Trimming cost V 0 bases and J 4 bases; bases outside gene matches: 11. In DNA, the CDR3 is TGCGCCAGCAGCCAAGATGTGACTAGCCCTGGGGTAGAGACCCAGTACTTC. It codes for CASSQDVTSPGVETQYF.

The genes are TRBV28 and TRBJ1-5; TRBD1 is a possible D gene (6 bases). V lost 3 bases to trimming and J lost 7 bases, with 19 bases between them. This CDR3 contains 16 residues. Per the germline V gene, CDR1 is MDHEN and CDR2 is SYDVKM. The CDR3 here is CASSFMAPSGDQPQHF. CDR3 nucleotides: TGTGCCAGCAGTTTCATGGCTCCATCAGGGGACCAGCCCCAGCATTTT.

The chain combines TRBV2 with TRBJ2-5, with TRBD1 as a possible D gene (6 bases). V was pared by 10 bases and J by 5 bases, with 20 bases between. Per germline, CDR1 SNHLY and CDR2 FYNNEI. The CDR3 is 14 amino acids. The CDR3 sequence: CAMQGPTELETQYF. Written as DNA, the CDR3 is TGTGCCATGCAGGGGCCCACTGAATTGGAGACCCAGTACTTC.

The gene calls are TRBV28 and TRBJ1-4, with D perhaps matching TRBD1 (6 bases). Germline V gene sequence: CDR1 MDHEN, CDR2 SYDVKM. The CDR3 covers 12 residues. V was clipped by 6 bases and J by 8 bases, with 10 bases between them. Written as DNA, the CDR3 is TGTGCCAGCAGGGAGGGGGAGGAAAAACTGTTTTTT. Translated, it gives CASREGEEKLFF.

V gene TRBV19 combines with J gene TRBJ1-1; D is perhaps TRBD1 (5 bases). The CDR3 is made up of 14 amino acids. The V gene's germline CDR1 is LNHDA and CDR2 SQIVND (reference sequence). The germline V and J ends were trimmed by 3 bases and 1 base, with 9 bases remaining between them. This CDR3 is CASSMGPKNTEAFF. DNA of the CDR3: TGTGCCAGTAGTATGGGACCCAAGAACACTGAAGCTTTCTTT. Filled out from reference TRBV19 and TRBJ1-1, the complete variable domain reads DGGITQSPKYLFRKEGQNVTLSCEQNLNHDAMYWYRQDPGQGLRLIYYSQIVNDFQKGDIAEGYSVSREKKESFPLTVTSAQKNPTAFYLCASSMGPKNTEAFFGQGTRLTVV.

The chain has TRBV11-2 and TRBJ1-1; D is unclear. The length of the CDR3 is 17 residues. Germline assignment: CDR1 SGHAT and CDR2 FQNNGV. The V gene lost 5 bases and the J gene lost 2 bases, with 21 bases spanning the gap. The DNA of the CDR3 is TGTGCCAGCAGCCCGATTAGAGGACGGGGATTTAACACTGAAGCTTTCTTT. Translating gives CASSPIRGRGFNTEAFF.

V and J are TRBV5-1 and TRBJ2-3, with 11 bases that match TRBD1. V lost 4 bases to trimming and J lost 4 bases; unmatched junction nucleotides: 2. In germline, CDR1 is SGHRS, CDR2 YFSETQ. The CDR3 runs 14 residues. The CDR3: CASSTGQGADTQYF. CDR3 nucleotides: TGCGCCAGCAGCACGGGACAGGGGGCAGATACGCAGTATTTT.

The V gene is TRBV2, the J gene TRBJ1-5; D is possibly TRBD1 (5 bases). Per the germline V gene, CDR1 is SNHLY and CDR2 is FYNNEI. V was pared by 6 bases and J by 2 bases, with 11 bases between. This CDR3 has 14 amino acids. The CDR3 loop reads CASRFQGGNQPQHF. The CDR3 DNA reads TGTGCCAGCAGGTTCCAGGGAGGCAATCAGCCCCAGCATTTT.

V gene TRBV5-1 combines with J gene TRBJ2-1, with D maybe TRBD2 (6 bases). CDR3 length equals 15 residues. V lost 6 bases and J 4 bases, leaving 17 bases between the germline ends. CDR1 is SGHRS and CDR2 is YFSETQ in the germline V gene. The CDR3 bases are TGCGCCAGCACCATAGGGACTGGGAAATACAATGAGCAGTTCTTC. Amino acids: CASTIGTGKYNEQFF. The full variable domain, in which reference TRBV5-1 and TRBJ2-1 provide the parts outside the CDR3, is KAGVTQTPRYLIKTRGQQVTLSCSPISGHRSVSWYQQTPGQGLQFLFEYFSETQRNKGNFPGRFSGRQFSNSRSEMNVSTLELGDSALYLCASTIGTGKYNEQFFGPGTRLTVL.

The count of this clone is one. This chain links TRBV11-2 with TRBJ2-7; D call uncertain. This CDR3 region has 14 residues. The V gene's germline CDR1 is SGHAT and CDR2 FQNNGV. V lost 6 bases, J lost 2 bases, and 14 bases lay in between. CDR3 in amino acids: CASSNSARTYEQYF. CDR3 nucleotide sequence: TGTGCCAGCAGTAACTCGGCGCGGACCTACGAGCAGTACTTC.